The next 2 T cell receptor beta chains were all read from a single sample in a study of blood T cell repertoires in COVID-19 (dated by TCRdb to 2020 to 2022). Receptors were amplified or captured by the immunoSEQ multiplex PCR assay. TCRdb re-hosts the immuneACCESS table, in-frame sequences only. Its copies lack some clones; in the studies checked, an unresolved V gene accounts for under half of them, and the cause for the rest is not known. Across this sample there are under 400,000 clones, with approximately 86% seen only once. Of the sample, about 4.2% falls within the top ten clones. Sequencing input: PBMCs or T cells enriched from blood (not recorded which). The source is a woman aged 40-49 years with acute COVID-19.

The chain joins TRBV5-1 to TRBJ1-3; D gene unclear. Trimming took off 4 bases at V and 4 bases at J, with 12 bases between the two ends. This CDR3 contains 14 residues. Germline-derived CDR1 and CDR2 are SGHRS and YFSETQ. CDR3 nucleotide sequence: TGCGCCAGCAGCCAGGATCTGGCGGGAAACACCATATATTTT. It is translated as CASSQDLAGNTIYF.

Concerning this clone itself: The sample holds other DNA sequences that translate to the same CDR3. The rearrangement links TRBV7-9 to TRBJ1-5; TRBD1 matches 7 bases. Germline-derived CDR1 and CDR2 are SEHNR and FQNEAQ (reference sequence). The length of the CDR3 is 15 residues. The junction had 3 bases not matched to a gene; V was cut back by 4 bases and J by 0 bases. CDR3 coding DNA: TGTGCCAGCAGCTCACAGGGGCTTAGCAATCAGCCCCAGCATTTT. Protein sequence: CASSSQGLSNQPQHF. The full variable domain, completed using reference TRBV7-9 and TRBJ1-5, is DTGVSQNPRHKITKRGQNVTFRCDPISEHNRLYWYRQTLGQGPEFLTYFQNEAQLEKSRLLSDRFSAERPKGSFSTLEIQRTEQGDSAMYLCASSSQGLSNQPQHFGDGTRLSIL.